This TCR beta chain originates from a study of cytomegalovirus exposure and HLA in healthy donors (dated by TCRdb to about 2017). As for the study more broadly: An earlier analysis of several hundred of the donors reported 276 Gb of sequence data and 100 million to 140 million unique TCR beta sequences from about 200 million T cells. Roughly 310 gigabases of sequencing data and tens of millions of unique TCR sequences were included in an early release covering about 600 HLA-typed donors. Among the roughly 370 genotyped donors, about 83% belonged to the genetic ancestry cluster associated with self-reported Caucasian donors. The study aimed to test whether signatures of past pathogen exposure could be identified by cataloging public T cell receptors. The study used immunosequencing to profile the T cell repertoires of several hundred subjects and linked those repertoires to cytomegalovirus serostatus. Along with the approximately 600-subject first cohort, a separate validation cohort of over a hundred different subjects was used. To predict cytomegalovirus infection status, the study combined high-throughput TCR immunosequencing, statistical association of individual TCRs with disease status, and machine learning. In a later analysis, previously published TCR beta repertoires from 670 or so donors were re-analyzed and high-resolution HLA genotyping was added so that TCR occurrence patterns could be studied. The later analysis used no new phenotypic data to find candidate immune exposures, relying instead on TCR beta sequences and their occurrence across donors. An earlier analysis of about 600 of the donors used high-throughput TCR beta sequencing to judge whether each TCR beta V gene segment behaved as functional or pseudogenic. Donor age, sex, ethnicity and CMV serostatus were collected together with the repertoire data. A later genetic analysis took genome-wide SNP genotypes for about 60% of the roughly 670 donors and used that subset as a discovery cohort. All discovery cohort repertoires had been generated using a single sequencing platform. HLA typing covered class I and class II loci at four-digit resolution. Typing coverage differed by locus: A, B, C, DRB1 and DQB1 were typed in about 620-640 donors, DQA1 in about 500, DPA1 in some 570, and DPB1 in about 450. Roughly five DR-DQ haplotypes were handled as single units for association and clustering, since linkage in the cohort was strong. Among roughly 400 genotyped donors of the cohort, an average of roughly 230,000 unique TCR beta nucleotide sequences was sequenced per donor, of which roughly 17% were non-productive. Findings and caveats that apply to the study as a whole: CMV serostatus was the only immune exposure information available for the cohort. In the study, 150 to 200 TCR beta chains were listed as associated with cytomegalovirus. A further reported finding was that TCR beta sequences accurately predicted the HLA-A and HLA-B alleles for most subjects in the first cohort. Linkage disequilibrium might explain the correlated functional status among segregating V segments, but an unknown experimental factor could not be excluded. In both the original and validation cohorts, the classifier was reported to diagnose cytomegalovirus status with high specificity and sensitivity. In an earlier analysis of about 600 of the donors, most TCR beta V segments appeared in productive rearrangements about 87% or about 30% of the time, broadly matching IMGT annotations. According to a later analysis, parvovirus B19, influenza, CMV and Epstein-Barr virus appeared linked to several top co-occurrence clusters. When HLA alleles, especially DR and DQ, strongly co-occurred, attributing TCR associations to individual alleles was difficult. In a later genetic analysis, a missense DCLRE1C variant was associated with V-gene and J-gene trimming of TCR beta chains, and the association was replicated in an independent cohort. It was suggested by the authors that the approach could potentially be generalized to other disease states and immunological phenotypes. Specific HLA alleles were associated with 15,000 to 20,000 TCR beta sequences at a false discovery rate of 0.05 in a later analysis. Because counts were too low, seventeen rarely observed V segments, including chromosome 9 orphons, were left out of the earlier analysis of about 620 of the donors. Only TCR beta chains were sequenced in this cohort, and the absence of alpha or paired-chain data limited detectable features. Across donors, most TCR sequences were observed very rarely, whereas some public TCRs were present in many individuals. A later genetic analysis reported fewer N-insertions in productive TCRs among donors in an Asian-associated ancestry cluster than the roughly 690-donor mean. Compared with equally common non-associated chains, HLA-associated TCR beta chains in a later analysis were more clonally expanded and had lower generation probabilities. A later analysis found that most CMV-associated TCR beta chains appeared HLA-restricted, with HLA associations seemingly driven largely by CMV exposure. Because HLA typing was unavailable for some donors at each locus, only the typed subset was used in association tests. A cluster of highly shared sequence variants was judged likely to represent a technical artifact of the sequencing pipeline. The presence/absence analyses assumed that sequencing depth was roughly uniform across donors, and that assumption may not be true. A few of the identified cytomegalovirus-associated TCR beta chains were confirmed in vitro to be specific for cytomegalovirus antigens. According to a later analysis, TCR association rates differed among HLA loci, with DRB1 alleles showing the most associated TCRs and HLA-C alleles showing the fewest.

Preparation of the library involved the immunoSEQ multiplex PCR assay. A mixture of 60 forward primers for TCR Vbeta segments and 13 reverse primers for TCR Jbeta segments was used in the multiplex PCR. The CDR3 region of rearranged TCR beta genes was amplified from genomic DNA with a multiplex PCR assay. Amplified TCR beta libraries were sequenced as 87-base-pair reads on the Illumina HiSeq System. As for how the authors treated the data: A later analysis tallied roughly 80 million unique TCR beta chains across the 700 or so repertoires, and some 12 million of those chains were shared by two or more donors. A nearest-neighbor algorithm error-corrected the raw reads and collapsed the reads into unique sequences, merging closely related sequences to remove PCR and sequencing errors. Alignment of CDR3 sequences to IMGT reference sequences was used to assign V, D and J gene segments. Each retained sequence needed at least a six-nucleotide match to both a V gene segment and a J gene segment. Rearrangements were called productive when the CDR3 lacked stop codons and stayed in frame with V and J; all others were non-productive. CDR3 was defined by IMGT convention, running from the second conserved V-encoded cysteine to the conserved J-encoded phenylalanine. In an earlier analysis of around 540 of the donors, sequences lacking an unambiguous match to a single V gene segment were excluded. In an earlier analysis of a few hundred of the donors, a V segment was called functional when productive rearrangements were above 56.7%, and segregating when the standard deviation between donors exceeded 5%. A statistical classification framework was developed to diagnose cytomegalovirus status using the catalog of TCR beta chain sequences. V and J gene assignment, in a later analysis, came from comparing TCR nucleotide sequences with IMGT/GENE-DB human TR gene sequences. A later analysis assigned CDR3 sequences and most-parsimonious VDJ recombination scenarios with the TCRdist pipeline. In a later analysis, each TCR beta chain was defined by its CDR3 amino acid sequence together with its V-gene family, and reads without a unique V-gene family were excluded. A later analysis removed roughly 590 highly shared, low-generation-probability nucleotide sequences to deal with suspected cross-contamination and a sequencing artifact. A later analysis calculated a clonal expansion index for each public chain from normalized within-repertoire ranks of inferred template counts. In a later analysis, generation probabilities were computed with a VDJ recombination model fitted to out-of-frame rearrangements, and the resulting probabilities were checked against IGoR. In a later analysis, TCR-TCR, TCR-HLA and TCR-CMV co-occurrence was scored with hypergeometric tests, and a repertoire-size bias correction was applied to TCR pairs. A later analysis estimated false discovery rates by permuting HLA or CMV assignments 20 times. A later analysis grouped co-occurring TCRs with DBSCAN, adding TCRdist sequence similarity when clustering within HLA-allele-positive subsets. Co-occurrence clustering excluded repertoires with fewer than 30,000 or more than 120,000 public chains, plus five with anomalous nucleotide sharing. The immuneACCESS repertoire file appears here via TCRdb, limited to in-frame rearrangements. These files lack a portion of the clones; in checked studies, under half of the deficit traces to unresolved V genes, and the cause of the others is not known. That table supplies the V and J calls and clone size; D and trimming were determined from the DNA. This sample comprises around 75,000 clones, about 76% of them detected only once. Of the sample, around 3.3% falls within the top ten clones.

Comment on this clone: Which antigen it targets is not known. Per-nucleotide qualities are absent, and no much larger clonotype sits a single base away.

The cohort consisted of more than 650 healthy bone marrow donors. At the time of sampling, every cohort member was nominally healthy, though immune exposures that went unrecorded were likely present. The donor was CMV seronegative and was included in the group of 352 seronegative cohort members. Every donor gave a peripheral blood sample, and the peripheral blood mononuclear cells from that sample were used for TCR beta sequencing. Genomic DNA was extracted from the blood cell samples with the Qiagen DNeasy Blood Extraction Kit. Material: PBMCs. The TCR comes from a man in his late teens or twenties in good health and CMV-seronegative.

The CDR3 reads CAISESTGGNGYTF. The nucleotide sequence is TGTGCCATCAGTGAGTCGACTGGGGGGAATGGCTACACCTTC. The V gene is TRBV10-3 and the J gene is TRBJ1-2; the D region possibly corresponds to TRBD1 (5 bases align). V gives up 0 bases and J gives up 6 bases, and the segment between their germline ends measures 11 bases. The CDR3 sequence holds 14 residues, the cysteine and phenylalanine included. The read is trimmed to its CDR3 DNA, 42 bases read in frame from base 1. Based on the germline V gene, the CDR1 and CDR2 sequences are ENHRY and SYGVKD.